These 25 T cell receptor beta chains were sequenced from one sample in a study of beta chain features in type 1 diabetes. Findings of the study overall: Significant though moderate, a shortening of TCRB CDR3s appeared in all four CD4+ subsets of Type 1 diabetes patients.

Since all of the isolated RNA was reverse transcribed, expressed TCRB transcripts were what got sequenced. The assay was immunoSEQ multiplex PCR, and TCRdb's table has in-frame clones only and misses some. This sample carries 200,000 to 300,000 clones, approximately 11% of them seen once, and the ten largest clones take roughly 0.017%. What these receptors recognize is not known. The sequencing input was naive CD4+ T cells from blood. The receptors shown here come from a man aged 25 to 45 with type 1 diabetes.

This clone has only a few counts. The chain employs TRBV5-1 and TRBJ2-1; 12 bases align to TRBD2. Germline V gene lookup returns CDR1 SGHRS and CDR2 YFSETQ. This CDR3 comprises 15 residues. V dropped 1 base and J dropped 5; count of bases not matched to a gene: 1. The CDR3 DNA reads TGCGCCAGCAGCTTGTGGACTAGCGGGGACAATGAGCAGTTCTTC. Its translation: CASSLWTSGDNEQFF.

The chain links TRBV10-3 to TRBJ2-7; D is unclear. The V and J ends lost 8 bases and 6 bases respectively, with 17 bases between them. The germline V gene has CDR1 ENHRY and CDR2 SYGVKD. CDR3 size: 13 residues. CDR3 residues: CAIRPGFSGEQYF. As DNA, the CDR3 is TGTGCCATCCGCCCAGGTTTTTCTGGCGAGCAGTACTTC.

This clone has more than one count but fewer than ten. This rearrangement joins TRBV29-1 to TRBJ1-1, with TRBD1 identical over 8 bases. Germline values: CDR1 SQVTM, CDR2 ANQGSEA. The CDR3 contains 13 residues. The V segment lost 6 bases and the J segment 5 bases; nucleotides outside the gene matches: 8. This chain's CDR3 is CSVLQGVGTEAFF. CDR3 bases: TGCAGCGTCCTACAGGGGGTCGGGACTGAAGCTTTCTTT.

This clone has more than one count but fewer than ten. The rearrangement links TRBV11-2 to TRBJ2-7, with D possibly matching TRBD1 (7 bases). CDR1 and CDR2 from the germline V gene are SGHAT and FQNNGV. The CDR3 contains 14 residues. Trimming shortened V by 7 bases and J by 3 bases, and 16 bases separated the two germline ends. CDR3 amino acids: CASTKGGGIYEQYF. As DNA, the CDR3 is TGTGCCAGCACCAAAGGAGGGGGCATCTACGAGCAGTACTTC.

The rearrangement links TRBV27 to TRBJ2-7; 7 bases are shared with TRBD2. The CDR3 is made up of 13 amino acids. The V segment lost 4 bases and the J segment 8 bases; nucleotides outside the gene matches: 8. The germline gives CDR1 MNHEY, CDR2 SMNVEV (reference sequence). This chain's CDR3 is CASSSSGLRKQYF. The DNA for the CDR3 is TGTGCCAGCAGTTCTAGCGGACTGAGAAAGCAGTACTTC.

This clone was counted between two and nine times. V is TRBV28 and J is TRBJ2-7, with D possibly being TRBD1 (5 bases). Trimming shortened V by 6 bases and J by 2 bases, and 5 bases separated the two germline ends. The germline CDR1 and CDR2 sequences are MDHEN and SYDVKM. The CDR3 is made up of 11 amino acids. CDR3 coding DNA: TGTGCCAGCAGAGGGGCCTACGAGCAGTACTTC. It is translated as CASRGAYEQYF.

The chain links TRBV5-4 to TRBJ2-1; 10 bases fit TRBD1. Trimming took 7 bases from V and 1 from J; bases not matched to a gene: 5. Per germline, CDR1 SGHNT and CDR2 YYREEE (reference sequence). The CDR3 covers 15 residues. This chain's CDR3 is CASERQGASYNEQFF. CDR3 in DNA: TGTGCCAGCGAACGACAGGGGGCATCCTACAATGAGCAGTTCTTC.

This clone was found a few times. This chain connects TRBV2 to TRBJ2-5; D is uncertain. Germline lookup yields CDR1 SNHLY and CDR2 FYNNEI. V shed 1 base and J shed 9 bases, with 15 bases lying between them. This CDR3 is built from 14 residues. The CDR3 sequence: CASSEGSGYDPQYF. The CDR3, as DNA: TGTGCCAGCAGTGAAGGCTCCGGGTATGACCCCCAGTACTTC.

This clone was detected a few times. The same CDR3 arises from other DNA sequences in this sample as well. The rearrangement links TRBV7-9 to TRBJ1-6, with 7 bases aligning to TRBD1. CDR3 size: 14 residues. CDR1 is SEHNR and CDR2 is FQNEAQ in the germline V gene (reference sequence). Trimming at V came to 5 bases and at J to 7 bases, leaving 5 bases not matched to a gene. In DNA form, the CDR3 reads TGTGCCAGCAGCCCCAGACAGGGAAATTCACCCCTCCACTTT. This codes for CASSPRQGNSPLHF.

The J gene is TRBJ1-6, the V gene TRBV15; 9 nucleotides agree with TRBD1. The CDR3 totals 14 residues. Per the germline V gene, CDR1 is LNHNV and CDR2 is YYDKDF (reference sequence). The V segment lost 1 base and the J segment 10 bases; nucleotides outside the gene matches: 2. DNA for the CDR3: TGTGCCACCAGCAGAGGGACAGGGGAATCACCCCTCCACTTT. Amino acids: CATSRGTGESPLHF.

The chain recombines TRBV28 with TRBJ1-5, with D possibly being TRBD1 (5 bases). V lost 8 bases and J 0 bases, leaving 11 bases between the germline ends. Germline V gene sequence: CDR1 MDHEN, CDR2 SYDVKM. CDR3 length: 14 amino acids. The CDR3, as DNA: TGTGCCAGCGGTGCGGGGCATAGCAATCAGCCCCAGCATTTT. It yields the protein CASGAGHSNQPQHF.

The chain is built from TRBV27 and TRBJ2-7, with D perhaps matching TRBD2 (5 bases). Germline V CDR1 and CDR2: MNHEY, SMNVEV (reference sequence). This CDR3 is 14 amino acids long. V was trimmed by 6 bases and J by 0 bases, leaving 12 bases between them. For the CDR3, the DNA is TGTGCCAGCAGGGACTTATACACCTCCTACGAGCAGTACTTC. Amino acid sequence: CASRDLYTSYEQYF.

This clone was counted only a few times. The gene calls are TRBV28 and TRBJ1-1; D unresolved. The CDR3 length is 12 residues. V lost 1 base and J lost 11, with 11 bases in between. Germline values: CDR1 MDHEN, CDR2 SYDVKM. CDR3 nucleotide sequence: TGTGCCAGCAGTTTATCGGGAGTGAACGCTTTCTTT. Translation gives CASSLSGVNAFF.

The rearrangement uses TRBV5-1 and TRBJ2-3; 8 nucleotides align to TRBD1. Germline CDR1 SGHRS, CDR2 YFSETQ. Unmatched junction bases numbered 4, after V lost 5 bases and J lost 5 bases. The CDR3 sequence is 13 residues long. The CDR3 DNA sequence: TGCGCCAGCAGAACAGGGGGTGGAGATACGCAGTATTTT. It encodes CASRTGGGDTQYF.

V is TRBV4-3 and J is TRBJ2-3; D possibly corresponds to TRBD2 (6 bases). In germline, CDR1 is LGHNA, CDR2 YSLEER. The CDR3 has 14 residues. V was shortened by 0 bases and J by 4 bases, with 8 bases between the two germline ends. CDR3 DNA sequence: TGCGCCAGCAGCCAAGAACTAGCAGCAGATACGCAGTATTTT. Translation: CASSQELAADTQYF.

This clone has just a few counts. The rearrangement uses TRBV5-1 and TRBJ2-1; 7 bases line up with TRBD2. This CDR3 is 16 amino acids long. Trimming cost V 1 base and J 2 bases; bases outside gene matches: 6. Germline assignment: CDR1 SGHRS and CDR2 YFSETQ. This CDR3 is CASSLTASGAYNEQFF. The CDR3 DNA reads TGCGCCAGCAGCTTGACGGCGAGCGGGGCCTACAATGAGCAGTTCTTC.

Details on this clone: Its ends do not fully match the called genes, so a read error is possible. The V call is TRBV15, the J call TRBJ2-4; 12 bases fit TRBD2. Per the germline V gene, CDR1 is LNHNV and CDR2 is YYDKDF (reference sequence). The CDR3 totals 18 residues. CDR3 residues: CATSRDSSLAGGHSIQYF. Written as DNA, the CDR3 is TGTGCCACCAGCCGAGACTCCTCTCTAGCGGGGGGGCACAGCATTCAGTACTTC.

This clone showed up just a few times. The CDR3 loop reads CASSPGDRGNYGYTF. The CDR3 DNA is TGTGCCAGCAGCCCGGGGGACAGGGGAAACTATGGCTACACCTTC. This chain connects TRBV28 to TRBJ1-2; TRBD1 aligns across 10 bases. Looked up from germline, CDR1 is MDHEN and CDR2 is SYDVKM. The CDR3 runs 15 residues. V dropped 6 bases and J dropped 2; count of bases not matched to a gene: 6.

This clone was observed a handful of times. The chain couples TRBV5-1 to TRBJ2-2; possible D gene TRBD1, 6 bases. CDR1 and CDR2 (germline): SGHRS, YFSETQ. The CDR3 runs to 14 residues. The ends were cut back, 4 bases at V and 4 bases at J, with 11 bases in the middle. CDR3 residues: CASSPGTSTGELFF. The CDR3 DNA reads TGCGCCAGCAGCCCCGGGACAAGCACCGGGGAGCTGTTTTTT. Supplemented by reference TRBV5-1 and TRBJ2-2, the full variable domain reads KAGVTQTPRYLIKTRGQQVTLSCSPISGHRSVSWYQQTPGQGLQFLFEYFSETQRNKGNFPGRFSGRQFSNSRSEMNVSTLELGDSALYLCASSPGTSTGELFFGEGSRLTVL.

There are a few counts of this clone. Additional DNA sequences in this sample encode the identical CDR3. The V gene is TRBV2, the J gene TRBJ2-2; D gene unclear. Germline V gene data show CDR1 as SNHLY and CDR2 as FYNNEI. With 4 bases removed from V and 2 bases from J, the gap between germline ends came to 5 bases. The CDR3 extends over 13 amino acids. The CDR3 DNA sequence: TGTGCCAGCAGTGGACACAACACCGGGGAGCTGTTTTTT. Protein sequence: CASSGHNTGELFF.

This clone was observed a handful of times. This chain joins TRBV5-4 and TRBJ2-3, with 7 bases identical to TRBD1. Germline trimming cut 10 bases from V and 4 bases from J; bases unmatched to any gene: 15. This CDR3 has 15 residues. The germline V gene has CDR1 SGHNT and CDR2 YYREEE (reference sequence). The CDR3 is CASWPGGRSPDTQYF. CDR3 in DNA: TGTGCCTCCTGGCCAGGGGGACGGAGCCCAGATACGCAGTATTTT.

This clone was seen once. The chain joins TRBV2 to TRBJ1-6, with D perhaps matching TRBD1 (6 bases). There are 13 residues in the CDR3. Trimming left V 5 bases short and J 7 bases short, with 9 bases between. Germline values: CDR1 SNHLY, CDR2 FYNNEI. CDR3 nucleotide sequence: TGTGCCAGCAGTCAGGGGACGAATTCACCCCTCCACTTT. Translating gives CASSQGTNSPLHF.

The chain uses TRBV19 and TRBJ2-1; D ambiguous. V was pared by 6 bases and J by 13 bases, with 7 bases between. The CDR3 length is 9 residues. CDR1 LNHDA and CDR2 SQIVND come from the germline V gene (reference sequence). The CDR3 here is CASRVGQFF. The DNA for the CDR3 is TGTGCCAGTAGAGTGGGCCAGTTCTTC. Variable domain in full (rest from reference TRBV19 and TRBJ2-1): DGGITQSPKYLFRKEGQNVTLSCEQNLNHDAMYWYRQDPGQGLRLIYYSQIVNDFQKGDIAEGYSVSREKKESFPLTVTSAQKNPTAFYLCASRVGQFFGPGTRLTVL.

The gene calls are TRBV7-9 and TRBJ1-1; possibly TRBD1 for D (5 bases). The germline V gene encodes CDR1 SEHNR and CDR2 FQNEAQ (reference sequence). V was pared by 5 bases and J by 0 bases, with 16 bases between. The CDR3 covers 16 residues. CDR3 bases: TGTGCCAGCAGCCTCCCCTTGCGGGGGTTGAACACTGAAGCTTTCTTT. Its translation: CASSLPLRGLNTEAFF.

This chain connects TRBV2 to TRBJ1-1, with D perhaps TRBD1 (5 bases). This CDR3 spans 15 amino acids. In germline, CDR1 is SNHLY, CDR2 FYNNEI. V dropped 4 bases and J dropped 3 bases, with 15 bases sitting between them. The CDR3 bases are TGTGCCAGCAGTGCCCGGCAGGGCCCTTACACTGAAGCTTTCTTT. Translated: CASSARQGPYTEAFF.